This T cell receptor (beta chain) was sequenced in a study of cytomegalovirus exposure and HLA in healthy donors. Primers for the PCR totalled 60 Vbeta and 13 Jbeta. Only in-frame clones appear in the TCRdb table, and some are missing; sequencing was by immunoSEQ multiplex PCR. This sample has tens of thousands of clones, with approximately 63% found just once. In nominal health when sampled, donors likely had unrecorded immune exposures nonetheless. As regards this clone: The target antigen is unknown.

Trimming removed 3 bases from V and 3 bases from J, with 12 bases in between. This CDR3 is 14 amino acids long. Germline assignment: CDR1 LNHDA and CDR2 SQIVND (reference sequence). Notes on the study in general: The Asian-associated ancestry cluster reportedly had fewer N-insertions than the approximately 650-donor mean in a later analysis. Differences between HLA loci emerged in a later analysis of TCR association rates, with DRB1 most and HLA-C fewest. Listed as cytomegalovirus-associated were more than 150 TCR beta chains.

The sample taken for sequencing was PBMCs. The genes are TRBV19 and TRBJ2-7; maybe TRBD2 (5 bases). This receptor was identified in a woman under 40 in good health and CMV-seronegative. CDR3 in DNA: TGTGCCAGTAGTATCGATGAGGGCCACTACGAGCAGTACTTC. This sequence encodes CASSIDEGHYEQYF.